This TCR beta chain appears in the sequencing data of a study of cytomegalovirus exposure and HLA in healthy donors. Trimming cost V 3 bases and J 0 bases; bases outside gene matches: 8. This CDR3 has 19 residues. Germline CDR1 SGHRS, CDR2 YFSETQ. This clone came up a few times. The antigen remains unidentified. Primers for the PCR totalled 60 Vbeta and 13 Jbeta. Some clones are missing from TCRdb's copy, which holds only in-frame ones; the method was immunoSEQ multiplex PCR. The table records around 160,000 clones, 75% of them present only once. Study outcomes and limitations: Relative to equally common others, HLA-associated TCR beta chains showed greater clonal expansion in a later analysis.

The receptor was isolated from a male donor in good health and CMV-seronegative. The sample taken for sequencing was PBMCs. The chain links TRBV5-1 to TRBJ2-1; TRBD2 agrees at 14 bases. CDR3 DNA: TGCGCCAGCAGCTCTCATCTGACTAGCGGGAGGGCCTCCTACAATGAGCAGTTCTTC. Translating it yields CASSSHLTSGRASYNEQFF.